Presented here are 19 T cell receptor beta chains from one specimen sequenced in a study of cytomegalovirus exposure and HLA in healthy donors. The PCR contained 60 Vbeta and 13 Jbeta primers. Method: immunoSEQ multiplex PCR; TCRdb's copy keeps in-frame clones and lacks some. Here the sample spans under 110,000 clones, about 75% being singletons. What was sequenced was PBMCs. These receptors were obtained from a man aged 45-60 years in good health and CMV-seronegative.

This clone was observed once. The CDR3, as DNA: TGCGCCAGCAGCCAAGGGTTTACAGGGGAGACCCAGTACTTC. Its protein product is CASSQGFTGETQYF. The chain has TRBV5-1 and TRBJ2-5, with a weak D call TRBD1 (6 bases). The ends were cut back, 4 bases at V and 5 bases at J, with 15 bases in the middle. Germline V gene lookup returns CDR1 SGHRS and CDR2 YFSETQ. The CDR3 has 14 amino acids.

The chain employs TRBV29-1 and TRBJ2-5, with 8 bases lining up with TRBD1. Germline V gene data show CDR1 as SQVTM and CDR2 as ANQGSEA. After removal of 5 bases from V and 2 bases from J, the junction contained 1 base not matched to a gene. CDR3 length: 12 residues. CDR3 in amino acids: CSVQGAQETQYF. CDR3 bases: TGCAGCGTTCAGGGGGCTCAAGAGACCCAGTACTTC.

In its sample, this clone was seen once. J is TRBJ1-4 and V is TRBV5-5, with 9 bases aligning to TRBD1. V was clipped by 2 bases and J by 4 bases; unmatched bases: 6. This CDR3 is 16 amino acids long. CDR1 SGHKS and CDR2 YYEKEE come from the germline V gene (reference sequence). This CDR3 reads CASSLAGTGINEKLFF. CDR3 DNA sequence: TGTGCCAGCAGCTTAGCCGGGACAGGGATTAATGAAAAACTGTTTTTT.

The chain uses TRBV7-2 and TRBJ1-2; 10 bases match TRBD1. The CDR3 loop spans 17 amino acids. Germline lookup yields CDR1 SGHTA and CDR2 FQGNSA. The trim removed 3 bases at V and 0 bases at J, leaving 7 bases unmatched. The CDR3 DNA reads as TGTGCCAGCAGCTTTACTTCGACAGGGGGCCCTAACTATGGCTACACCTTC. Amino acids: CASSFTSTGGPNYGYTF.

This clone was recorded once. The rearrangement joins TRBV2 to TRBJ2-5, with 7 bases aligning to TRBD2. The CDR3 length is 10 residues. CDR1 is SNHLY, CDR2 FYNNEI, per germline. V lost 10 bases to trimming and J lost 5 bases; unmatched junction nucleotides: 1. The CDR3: CAIGGETQYF. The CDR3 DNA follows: TGTGCCATCGGGGGGGAGACCCAGTACTTC.

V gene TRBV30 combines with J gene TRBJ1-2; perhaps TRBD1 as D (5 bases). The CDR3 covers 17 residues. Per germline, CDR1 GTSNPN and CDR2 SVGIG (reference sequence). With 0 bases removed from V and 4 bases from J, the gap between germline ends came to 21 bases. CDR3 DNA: TGTGCCTGGAGTGTACCCAGGGAACTTGCCACCTCCTATGGCTACACCTTC. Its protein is CAWSVPRELATSYGYTF. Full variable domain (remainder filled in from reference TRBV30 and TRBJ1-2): SQTIHQWPATLVQPVGSPLSLECTVEGTSNPNLYWYRQAAGRGLQLLFYSVGIGQISSEVPQNLSASRPQDRQFILSSKKLLLSDSGFYLCAWSVPRELATSYGYTFGSGTRLTVV.

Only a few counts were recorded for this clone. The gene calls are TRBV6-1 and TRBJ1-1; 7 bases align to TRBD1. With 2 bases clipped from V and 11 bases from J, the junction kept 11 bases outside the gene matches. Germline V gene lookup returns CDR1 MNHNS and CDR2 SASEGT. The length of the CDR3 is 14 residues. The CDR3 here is CASSELRQGGVAFF. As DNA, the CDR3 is TGTGCCAGCAGTGAATTGAGACAGGGTGGGGTTGCTTTCTTT.

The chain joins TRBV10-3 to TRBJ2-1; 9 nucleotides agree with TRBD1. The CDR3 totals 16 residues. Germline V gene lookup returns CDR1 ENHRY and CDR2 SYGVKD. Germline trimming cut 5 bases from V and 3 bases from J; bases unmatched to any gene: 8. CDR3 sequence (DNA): TGTGCCATCAGTCTAGGCCCGGGACAGGGCTACAATGAGCAGTTCTTC. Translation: CAISLGPGQGYNEQFF.

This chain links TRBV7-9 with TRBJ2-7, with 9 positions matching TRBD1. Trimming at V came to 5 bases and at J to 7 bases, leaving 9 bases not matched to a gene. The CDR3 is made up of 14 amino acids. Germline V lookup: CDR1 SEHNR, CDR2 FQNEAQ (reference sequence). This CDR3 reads CASSGTGQGGEQYF. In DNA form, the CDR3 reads TGTGCCAGCAGCGGGACGGGACAGGGAGGTGAGCAGTACTTC.

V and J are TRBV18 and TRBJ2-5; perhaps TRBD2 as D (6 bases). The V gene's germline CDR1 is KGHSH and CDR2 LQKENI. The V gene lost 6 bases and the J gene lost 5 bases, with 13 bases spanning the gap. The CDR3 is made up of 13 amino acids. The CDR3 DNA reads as TGTGCCAGCTCGTCGGGACTTCAGGAGACCCAGTACTTC. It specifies CASSSGLQETQYF.

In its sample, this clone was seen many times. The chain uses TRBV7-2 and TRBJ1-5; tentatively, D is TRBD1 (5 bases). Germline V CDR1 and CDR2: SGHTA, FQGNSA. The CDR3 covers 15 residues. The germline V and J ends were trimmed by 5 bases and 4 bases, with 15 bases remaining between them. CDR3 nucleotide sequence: TGTGCCAGCAGCCCGCAGGGAATGGGAAATCAGCCCCAGCATTTT. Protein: CASSPQGMGNQPQHF.

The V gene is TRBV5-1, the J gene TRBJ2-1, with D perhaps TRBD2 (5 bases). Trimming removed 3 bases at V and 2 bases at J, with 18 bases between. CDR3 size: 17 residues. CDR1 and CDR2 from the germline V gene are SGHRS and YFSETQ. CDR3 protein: CASSSTPSFDTYNEQFF. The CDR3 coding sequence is TGCGCCAGCAGCTCCACCCCTAGCTTTGACACCTACAATGAGCAGTTCTTC.

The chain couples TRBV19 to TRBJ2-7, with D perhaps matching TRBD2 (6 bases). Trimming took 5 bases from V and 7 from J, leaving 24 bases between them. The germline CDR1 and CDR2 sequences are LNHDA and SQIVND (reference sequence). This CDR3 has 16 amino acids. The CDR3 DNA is TGTGCCAGTAGTCTCGGCGGGATCTTGTCATTTGAGGAGCAGTACTTC. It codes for CASSLGGILSFEEQYF.

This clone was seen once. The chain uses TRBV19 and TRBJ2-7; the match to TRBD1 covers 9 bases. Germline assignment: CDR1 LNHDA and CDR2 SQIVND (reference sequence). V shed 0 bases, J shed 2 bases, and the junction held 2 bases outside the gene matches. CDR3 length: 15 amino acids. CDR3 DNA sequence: TGTGCCAGTAGTATAGATGGGACAGGGACCTACGAGCAGTACTTC. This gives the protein CASSIDGTGTYEQYF. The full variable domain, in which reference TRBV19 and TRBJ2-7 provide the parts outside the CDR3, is DGGITQSPKYLFRKEGQNVTLSCEQNLNHDAMYWYRQDPGQGLRLIYYSQIVNDFQKGDIAEGYSVSREKKESFPLTVTSAQKNPTAFYLCASSIDGTGTYEQYFGPGTRLTVT.

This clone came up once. This chain's CDR3 is CSAWGGEQYF. CDR3 bases: TGCAGTGCGTGGGGGGGAGAGCAGTACTTC. The chain combines TRBV20-1 with TRBJ2-7, with 7 bases that match TRBD2. Germline CDR1 and CDR2: DFQATT and SNEGSKA (reference sequence). V lost 6 bases, J lost 7 bases, and 3 bases stayed unmatched. The CDR3 totals 10 residues.

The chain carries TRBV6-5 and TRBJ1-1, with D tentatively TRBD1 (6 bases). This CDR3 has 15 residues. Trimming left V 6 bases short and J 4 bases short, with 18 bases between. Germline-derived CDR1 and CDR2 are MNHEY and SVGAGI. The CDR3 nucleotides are TGTGCCAGCAGACCATCCCAGGGGCGTCGCACTGAAGCTTTCTTT. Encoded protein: CASRPSQGRRTEAFF.

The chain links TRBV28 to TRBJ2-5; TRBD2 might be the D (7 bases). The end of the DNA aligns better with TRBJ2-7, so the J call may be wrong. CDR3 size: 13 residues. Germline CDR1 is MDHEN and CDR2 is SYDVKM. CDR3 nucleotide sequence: TGTGCCAGCAGGGCGAGGGGGGGCGGCGAGCAGTACTTC. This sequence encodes CASRARGGGEQYF.

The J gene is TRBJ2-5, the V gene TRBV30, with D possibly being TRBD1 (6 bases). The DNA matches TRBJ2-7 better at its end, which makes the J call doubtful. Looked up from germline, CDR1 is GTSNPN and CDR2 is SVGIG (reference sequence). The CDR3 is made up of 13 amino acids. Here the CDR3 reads CASGVALGYEQYF. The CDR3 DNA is TGTGCATCAGGGGTCGCATTGGGCTACGAGCAGTACTTC.

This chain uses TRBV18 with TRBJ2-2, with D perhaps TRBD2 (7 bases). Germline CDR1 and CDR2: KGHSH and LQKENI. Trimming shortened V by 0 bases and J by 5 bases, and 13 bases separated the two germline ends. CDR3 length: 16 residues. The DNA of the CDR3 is TGTGCCAGCTCACCACCGGGGGGGCTTCGAACCGGGGAGCTGTTTTTT. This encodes CASSPPGGLRTGELFF.